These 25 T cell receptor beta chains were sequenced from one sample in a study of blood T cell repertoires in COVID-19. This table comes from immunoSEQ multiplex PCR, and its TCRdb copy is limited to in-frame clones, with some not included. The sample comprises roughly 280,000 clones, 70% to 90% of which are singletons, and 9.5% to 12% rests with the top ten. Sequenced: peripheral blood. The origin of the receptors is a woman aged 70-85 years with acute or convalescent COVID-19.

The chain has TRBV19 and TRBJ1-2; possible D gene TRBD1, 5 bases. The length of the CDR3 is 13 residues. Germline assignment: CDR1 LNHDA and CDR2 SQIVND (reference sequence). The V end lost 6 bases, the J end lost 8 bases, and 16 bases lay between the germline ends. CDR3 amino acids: CASRTDAREGYTF. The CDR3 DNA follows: TGTGCCAGTAGAACGGATGCCAGGGAAGGCTACACCTTC.

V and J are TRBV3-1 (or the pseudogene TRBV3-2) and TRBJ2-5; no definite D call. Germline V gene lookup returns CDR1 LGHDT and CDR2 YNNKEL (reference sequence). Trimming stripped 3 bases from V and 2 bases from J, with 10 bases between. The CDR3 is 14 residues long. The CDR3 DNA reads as TGTGCCAGCAGCCAGCCCGGAGTACAAGAGACCCAGTACTTC. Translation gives CASSQPGVQETQYF.

CDR3 DNA sequence: TGCAGCGTCAACGACAGGGTCACTGAAGCTTTCTTT. Encoded protein: CSVNDRVTEAFF. This chain joins TRBV29-1 and TRBJ1-1, with 7 positions matching TRBD1. This CDR3 region has 12 residues. The germline gives CDR1 SQVTM, CDR2 ANQGSEA. The V segment lost 6 bases and the J segment 4 bases; nucleotides outside the gene matches: 5.

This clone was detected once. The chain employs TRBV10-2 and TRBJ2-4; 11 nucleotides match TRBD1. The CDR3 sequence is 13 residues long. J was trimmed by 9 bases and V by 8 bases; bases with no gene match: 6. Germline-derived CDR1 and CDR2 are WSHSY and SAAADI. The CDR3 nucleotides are TGCGCCAGCTTACCGGGACAGGGGGTCATTCAGTACTTC. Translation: CASLPGQGVIQYF.

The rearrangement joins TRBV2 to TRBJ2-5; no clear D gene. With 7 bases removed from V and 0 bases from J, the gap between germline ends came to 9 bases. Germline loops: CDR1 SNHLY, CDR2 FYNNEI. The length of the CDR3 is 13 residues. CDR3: CASNYMYQETQYF. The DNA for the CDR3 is TGTGCCAGCAATTACATGTACCAAGAGACCCAGTACTTC. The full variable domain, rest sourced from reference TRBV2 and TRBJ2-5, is EPEVTQTPSHQVTQMGQEVILRCVPISNHLYFYWYRQILGQKVEFLVSFYNNEISEKSEIFDDQFSVERPDGSNFTLKIRSTKLEDSAMYFCASNYMYQETQYFGPGTRLLVL.

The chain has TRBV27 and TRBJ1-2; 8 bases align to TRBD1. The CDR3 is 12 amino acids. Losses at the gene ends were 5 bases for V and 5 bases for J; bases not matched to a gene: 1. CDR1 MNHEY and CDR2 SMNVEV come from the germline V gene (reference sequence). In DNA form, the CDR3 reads TGTGCCAGCAGTAGGACAGGGTATGGCTACACCTTC. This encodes CASSRTGYGYTF.

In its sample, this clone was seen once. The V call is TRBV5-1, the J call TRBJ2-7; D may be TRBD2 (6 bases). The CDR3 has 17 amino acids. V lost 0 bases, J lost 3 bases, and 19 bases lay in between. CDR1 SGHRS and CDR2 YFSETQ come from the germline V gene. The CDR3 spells CASSLAAGRKSHYEQYF. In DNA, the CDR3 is TGCGCCAGCAGCTTGGCCGCGGGAAGGAAGAGTCACTACGAGCAGTACTTC.

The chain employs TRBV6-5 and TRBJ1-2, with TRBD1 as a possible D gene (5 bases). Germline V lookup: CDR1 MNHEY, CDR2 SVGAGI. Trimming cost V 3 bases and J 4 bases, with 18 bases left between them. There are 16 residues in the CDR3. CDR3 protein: CASSYGANIDFYGYTF. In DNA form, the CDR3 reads TGTGCCAGCAGTTATGGGGCCAACATTGATTTCTATGGCTACACCTTC.

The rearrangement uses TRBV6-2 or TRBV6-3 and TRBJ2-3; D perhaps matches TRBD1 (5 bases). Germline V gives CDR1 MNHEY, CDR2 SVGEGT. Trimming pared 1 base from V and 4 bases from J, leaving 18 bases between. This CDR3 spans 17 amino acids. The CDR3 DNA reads TGTGCCAGCAGTTACTTGGACCGTTATAAGGGGTCAGATACGCAGTATTTT. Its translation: CASSYLDRYKGSDTQYF.

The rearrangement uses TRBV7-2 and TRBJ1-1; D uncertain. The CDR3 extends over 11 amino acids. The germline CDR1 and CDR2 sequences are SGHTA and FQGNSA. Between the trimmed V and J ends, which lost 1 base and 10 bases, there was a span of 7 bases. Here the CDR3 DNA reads TGTGCCAGCAGCTTAGAGAGGGTAGCTTTCTTT. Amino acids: CASSLERVAFF.

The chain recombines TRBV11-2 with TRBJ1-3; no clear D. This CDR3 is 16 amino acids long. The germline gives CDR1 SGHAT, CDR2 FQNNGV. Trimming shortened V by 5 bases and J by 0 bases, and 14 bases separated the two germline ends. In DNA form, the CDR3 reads TGTGCCAGCAGCCCCCAGCGGAGGGTCTCTGGAAACACCATATATTTT. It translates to CASSPQRRVSGNTIYF.

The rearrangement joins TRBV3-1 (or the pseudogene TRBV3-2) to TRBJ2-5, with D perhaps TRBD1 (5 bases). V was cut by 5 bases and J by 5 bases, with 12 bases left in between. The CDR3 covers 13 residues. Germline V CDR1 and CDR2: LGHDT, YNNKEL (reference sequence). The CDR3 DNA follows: TGTGCCAGCAGCTTTAGGGGTCTGGAGACCCAGTACTTC. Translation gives CASSFRGLETQYF.

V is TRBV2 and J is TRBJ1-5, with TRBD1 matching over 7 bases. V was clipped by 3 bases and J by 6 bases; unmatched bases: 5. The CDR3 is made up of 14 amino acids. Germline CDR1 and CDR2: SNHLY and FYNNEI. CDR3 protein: CASSDTGAIQPQHF. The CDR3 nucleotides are TGTGCCAGCAGTGATACAGGGGCAATTCAGCCCCAGCATTTT.

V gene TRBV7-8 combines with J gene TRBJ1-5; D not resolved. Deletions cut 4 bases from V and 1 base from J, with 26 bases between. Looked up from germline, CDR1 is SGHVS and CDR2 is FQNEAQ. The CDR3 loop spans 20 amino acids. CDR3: CASSSNSGSQRFWSNQPQHF. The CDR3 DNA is TGTGCCAGCAGCTCCAACTCCGGGTCTCAAAGGTTTTGGAGCAATCAGCCCCAGCATTTT.

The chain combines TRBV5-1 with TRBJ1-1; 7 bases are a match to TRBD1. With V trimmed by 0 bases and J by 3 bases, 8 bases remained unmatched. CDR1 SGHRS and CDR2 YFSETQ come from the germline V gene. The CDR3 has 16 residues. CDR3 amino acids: CASSLEGTVFYTEAFF. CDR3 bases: TGCGCCAGCAGCTTGGAAGGGACAGTCTTCTACACTGAAGCTTTCTTT.

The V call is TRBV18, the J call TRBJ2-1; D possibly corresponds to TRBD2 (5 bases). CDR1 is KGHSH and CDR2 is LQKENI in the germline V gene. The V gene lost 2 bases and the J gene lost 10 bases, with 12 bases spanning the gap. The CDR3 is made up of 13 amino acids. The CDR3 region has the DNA TGTGCCAGCTCACCAAGCGGCAGCGTCGAGCAGTTCTTC. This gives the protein CASSPSGSVEQFF. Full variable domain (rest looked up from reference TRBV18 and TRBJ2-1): NAGVMQNPRHLVRRRGQEARLRCSPMKGHSHVYWYRQLPEEGLKFMVYLQKENIIDESGMPKERFSAEFPKEGPSILRIQQVVRGDSAAYFCASSPSGSVEQFFGPGTRLTVL.

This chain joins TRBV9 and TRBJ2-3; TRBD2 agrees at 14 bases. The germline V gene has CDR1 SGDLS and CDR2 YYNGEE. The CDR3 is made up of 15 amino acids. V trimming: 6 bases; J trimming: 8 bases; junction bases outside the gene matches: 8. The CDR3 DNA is TGTGCCAGCACTGGGACTAGCGGGAGCCGTGGTACGCAGTATTTT. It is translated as CASTGTSGSRGTQYF. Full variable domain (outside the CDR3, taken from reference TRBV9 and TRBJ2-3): DSGVTQTPKHLITATGQRVTLRCSPRSGDLSVYWYQQSLDQGLQFLIQYYNGEERAKGNILERFSAQQFPDLHSELNLSSLELGDSALYFCASTGTSGSRGTQYFGPGTRLTVL.

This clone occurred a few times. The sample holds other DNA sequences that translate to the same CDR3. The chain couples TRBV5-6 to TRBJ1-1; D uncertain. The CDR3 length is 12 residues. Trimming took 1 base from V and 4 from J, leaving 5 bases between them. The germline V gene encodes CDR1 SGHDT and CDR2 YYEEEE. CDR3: CASSLRGTEAFF. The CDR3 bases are TGTGCCAGCAGCTTGCGGGGCACTGAAGCTTTCTTT.

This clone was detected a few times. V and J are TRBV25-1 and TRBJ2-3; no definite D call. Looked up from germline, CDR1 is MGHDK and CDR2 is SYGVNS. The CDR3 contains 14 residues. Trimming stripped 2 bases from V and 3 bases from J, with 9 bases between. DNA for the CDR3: TGTGCCAGCAGTGAAAGTAGTTGGACAGATACGCAGTATTTT. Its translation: CASSESSWTDTQYF.

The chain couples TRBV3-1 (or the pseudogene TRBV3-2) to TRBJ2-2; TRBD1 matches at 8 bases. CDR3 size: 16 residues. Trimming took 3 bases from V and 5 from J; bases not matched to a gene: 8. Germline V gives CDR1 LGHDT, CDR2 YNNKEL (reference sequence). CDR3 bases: TGTGCCAGCAGCCATCACGGACAGGGAGAGACCGGGGAGCTGTTTTTT. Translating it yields CASSHHGQGETGELFF.

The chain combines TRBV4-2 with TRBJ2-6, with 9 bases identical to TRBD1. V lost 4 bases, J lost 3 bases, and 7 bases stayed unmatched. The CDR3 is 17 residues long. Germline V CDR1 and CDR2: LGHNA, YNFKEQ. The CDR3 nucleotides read TGTGCCAGCAGCCCCGAACAGGGGGCGGTTGGGGCCAACGTCCTGACTTTC. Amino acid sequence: CASSPEQGAVGANVLTF.

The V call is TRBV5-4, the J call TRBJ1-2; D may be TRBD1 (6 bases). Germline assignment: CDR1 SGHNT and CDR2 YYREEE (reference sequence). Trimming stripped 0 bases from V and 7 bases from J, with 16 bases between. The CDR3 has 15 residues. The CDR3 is CASSLDPQGLRGYTF. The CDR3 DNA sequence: TGTGCCAGCAGCTTGGATCCTCAGGGGCTCCGTGGCTACACCTTC.

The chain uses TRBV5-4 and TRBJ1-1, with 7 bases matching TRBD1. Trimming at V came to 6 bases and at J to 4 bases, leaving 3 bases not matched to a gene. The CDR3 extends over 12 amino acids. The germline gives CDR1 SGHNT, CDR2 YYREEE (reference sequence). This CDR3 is CASTNRGTEAFF. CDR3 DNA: TGTGCCAGCACCAACAGGGGCACTGAAGCTTTCTTT.

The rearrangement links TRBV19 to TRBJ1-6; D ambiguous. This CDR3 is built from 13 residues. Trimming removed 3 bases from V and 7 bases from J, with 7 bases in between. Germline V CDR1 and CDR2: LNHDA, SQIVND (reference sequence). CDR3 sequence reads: CASSINSNSPLHF. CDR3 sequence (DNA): TGTGCCAGTAGTATCAACAGCAATTCACCCCTCCACTTT.

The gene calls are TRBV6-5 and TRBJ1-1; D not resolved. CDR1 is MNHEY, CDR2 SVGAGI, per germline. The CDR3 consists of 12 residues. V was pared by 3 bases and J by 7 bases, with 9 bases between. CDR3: CASSYLRGEAFF. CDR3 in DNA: TGTGCCAGCAGTTATCTCCGGGGTGAAGCTTTCTTT.